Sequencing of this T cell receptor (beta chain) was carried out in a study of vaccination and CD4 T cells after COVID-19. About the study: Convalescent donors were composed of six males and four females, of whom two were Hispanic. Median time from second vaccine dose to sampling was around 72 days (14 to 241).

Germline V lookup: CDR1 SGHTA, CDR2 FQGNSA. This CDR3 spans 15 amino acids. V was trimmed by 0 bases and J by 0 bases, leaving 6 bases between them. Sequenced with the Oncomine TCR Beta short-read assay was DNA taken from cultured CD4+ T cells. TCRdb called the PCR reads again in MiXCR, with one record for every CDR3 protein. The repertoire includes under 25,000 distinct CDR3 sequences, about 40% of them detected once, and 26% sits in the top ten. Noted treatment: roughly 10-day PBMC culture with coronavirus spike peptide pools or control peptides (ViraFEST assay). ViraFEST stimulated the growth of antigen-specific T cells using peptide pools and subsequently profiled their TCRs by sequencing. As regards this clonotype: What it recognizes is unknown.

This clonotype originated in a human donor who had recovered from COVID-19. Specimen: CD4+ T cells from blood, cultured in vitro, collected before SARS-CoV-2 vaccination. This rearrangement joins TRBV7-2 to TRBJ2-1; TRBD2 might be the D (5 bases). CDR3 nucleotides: TGTGCCAGCAGCTTAGCTGCGGGCTCCTACAATGAGCAGTTCTTC. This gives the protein CASSLAAGSYNEQFF.